A single sample is the source of the 19 T cell receptor beta chains below, sequenced in a study of blood T cell repertoires in COVID-19. TCRdb keeps only in-frame clones here, not all; method: immunoSEQ multiplex PCR. This table holds some 170,000 clones, roughly 82% found once. Sequenced material: peripheral blood. The source is an older woman with acute or convalescent COVID-19.

The J gene is TRBJ2-1, the V gene TRBV4-1; 7 nucleotides agree with TRBD2. CDR1 MGHRA and CDR2 YSYEKL come from the germline V gene. Trimming at V came to 5 bases and at J to 6 bases, leaving 13 bases not matched to a gene. The length of the CDR3 is 16 residues. CDR3 nucleotides: TGCGCCAGCAGCGGACGGAGCGGGGCCCTATTCAATGAGCAGTTCTTC. Encoded protein: CASSGRSGALFNEQFF.

The chain combines TRBV7-9 with TRBJ2-7; D unclear. Germline V lookup: CDR1 SEHNR, CDR2 FQNEAQ (reference sequence). V shed 5 bases and J shed 1 base, with 3 bases lying between them. There are 11 residues in the CDR3. CDR3: CASSPSYEQYF. For the CDR3, the DNA is TGTGCCAGCAGCCCGTCCTACGAGCAGTACTTC.

For the CDR3, the DNA is TGTGCCAGCAGTCCAGGGACTAGCGGGAAGAATGAGCAGTTCTTC. It encodes CASSPGTSGKNEQFF. The chain combines TRBV6-5 with TRBJ2-1, with 13 bases identical to TRBD2. Germline CDR1 is MNHEY and CDR2 is SVGAGI. The trim removed 5 bases at V and 7 bases at J, leaving 5 bases unmatched. CDR3 length: 15 residues.

V gene TRBV6-5 combines with J gene TRBJ1-2; D is unresolved. The ends were cut back, 6 bases at V and 8 bases at J, with 19 bases in the middle. CDR3 length: 14 residues. The germline V gene encodes CDR1 MNHEY and CDR2 SVGAGI. CDR3 loop: CASSLYWMGSGYTF. The CDR3 coding sequence is TGTGCCAGCAGCCTTTATTGGATGGGGAGCGGCTACACCTTC.

The chain joins TRBV10-2 to TRBJ2-7; TRBD2 agrees at 8 bases. V dropped 3 bases and J dropped 0; count of bases not matched to a gene: 4. This CDR3 is 15 amino acids long. The germline gives CDR1 WSHSY, CDR2 SAAADI. CDR3 bases: TGCGCCAGCAGTGACTCGAGCGGGAGCTCCTACGAGCAGTACTTC. It encodes CASSDSSGSSYEQYF.

This clone was seen repeatedly, ten times or more. J is TRBJ1-1 and V is TRBV3-1 (or the pseudogene TRBV3-2); D call uncertain. Germline V gives CDR1 LGHDT, CDR2 YNNKEL (reference sequence). Trimming removed 4 bases from V and 1 base from J, with 10 bases in between. The CDR3 extends over 14 amino acids. The CDR3 nucleotides are TGTGCCAGCAGCCGCCTCGGAGGGAACACTGAAGCTTTCTTT. It encodes CASSRLGGNTEAFF.

The chain links TRBV19 to TRBJ1-2, with D possibly matching TRBD1 (5 bases). Germline V gene sequence: CDR1 LNHDA, CDR2 SQIVND (reference sequence). Trimming removed 3 bases from V and 1 base from J, with 21 bases in between. The CDR3 length is 18 residues. CDR3 amino acids: CASSISWAREGDNYGYTF. The DNA of the CDR3 is TGTGCCAGTAGTATTTCGTGGGCCAGGGAGGGCGATAACTATGGCTACACCTTC.

The gene calls are TRBV10-1 and TRBJ1-2; D uncertain. V lost 0 bases and J 7 bases, leaving 9 bases between the germline ends. The CDR3 has 13 residues. Germline CDR1 reads WNHNN; CDR2 reads SYGVQD (reference sequence). In nucleotides, the CDR3 is TGCGCCAGCAGTGAGTCGGGAGGAAGTGGCTACACCTTC. Protein product: CASSESGGSGYTF.

This rearrangement joins TRBV7-2 to TRBJ1-2; 9 nucleotides align to TRBD1. This CDR3 has 17 amino acids. Unmatched junction bases numbered 12, after V lost 5 bases and J lost 2 bases. The V gene's germline CDR1 is SGHTA and CDR2 FQGNSA. For the CDR3, the DNA is TGTGCCAGCAGCCCACGTCTATCGGGACAGGGCAACTATGGCTACACCTTC. Protein: CASSPRLSGQGNYGYTF.

This clone was picked up one time. The rearrangement links TRBV19 to TRBJ1-1, with D perhaps matching TRBD1 (6 bases). The CDR3 has 16 residues. The germline gives CDR1 LNHDA, CDR2 SQIVND (reference sequence). The V gene lost 1 base and the J gene lost 6 bases, with 18 bases spanning the gap. The CDR3 region has the DNA TGTGCCAGTAGTATAGCCCGGGGGGCCTTCGGGCCTGAAGCTTTCTTT. It translates to CASSIARGAFGPEAFF.

The rearrangement joins TRBV5-1 to TRBJ2-5; TRBD1 is a possible D gene (6 bases). The germline V gene has CDR1 SGHRS and CDR2 YFSETQ. The germline V and J ends were trimmed by 0 bases and 2 bases, with 11 bases remaining between them. The CDR3 runs 15 residues. DNA for the CDR3: TGCGCCAGCAGCTTGGGATTAGGGACACAAGAGACCCAGTACTTC. Amino acids: CASSLGLGTQETQYF.

This sequence joins TRBV18 and TRBJ2-5, with a weak D call TRBD2 (6 bases). V was cut by 2 bases and J by 5 bases, with 15 bases left in between. Germline-derived CDR1 and CDR2 are KGHSH and LQKENI. This CDR3 is 15 amino acids long. In nucleotides, the CDR3 is TGTGCCAGCTCACCAGTAGGATACCGGGGGGAGACCCAGTACTTC. Protein sequence: CASSPVGYRGETQYF.

J is TRBJ1-2 and V is TRBV25-1; TRBD1 matches at 9 bases. The germline CDR1 and CDR2 sequences are MGHDK and SYGVNS. The V and J ends lost 1 base and 8 bases, in that order; junction bases with no gene match: 11. The CDR3 extends over 16 amino acids. For the CDR3, the DNA is TGTGCCAGCAGTGAATTTGGAGTACAGGGGGCAAAAGGCTACACCTTC. Amino acid sequence: CASSEFGVQGAKGYTF.

This clone appeared a single time. The chain uses TRBV15 and TRBJ1-5; 7 bases match TRBD1. CDR1 is LNHNV, CDR2 YYDKDF, per germline (reference sequence). The V gene end was trimmed by 0 bases and the J gene end by 8 bases; junction bases not matched to a gene: 7. The CDR3 runs to 15 residues. CDR3 DNA: TGTGCCACCAGCAGAGATTGGGACAGAATGGAGCCCCAGCATTTT. Translation: CATSRDWDRMEPQHF.

The V gene is TRBV11-2, the J gene TRBJ2-6; 11 bases are shared with TRBD2. The germline CDR1 and CDR2 sequences are SGHAT and FQNNGV. This CDR3 region has 18 residues. V lost 1 base, J lost 1 base, and 3 bases stayed unmatched. CDR3 sequence (DNA): TGTGCCAGCAGCTTAGTGCTAGCGGGAGGTTCTGGGGCCAACGTCCTGACTTTC. This gives the protein CASSLVLAGGSGANVLTF.

This clone has only one observation. The CDR3 DNA follows: TGTGCCTGGAGCCCTTCCGGGCGGGAACTCAATCAGCCCCAGCATTTT. This encodes CAWSPSGRELNQPQHF. The V and J genes are TRBV30 and TRBJ1-5; D not resolved. Germline CDR1 is GTSNPN and CDR2 is SVGIG (reference sequence). Trimming removed 3 bases at V and 3 bases at J, with 18 bases between. The CDR3 is 16 residues long.

V usage is TRBV4-3 and J usage is TRBJ1-1, with D perhaps TRBD1 (6 bases). This CDR3 is built from 15 residues. Germline lookup yields CDR1 LGHNA and CDR2 YSLEER. The V gene lost 4 bases and the J gene lost 5 bases, with 17 bases spanning the gap. CDR3 residues: CASSPQGRGGTEAFF. The DNA of the CDR3 is TGCGCCAGCAGCCCACAGGGTCGAGGGGGAACTGAAGCTTTCTTT.

The chain couples TRBV28 to TRBJ2-3; weak D call: TRBD1 (6 bases). Trimming took off 3 bases at V and 2 bases at J, with 12 bases between the two ends. CDR1 MDHEN and CDR2 SYDVKM come from the germline V gene. CDR3 size: 15 residues. The CDR3 sequence: CASSFGQIPTDTQYF. Here the CDR3 DNA reads TGTGCCAGCAGTTTTGGACAGATACCCACAGATACGCAGTATTTT.

This clone came up once. The J gene is TRBJ2-2, the V gene TRBV5-4; D is uncertain. Trimming left V 2 bases short and J 1 base short, with 9 bases between. Germline CDR1 reads SGHNT; CDR2 reads YYREEE (reference sequence). The CDR3 sequence is 15 residues long. Here the CDR3 DNA reads TGTGCCAGCAGCTTTACGACTCTGAACACCGGGGAGCTGTTTTTT. Protein: CASSFTTLNTGELFF.